This T cell receptor beta chain comes out of a study of control samples from healthy donors and cancer patients. Produced via immunoSEQ multiplex PCR; TCRdb's table is partial and in-frame only. Of some 130,000 clones listed, about 88% were seen once; the top ten hold approximately 8.6%. The receptor was isolated from a woman aged 30 to 39 in good health. The specimen was blood.

The CDR3 reads CASSLSPRTDYGYTF. CDR3 DNA sequence: TGTGCCAGCTCACTATCGCCAAGGACGGACTATGGCTACACCTTC. V is TRBV18 and J is TRBJ1-2; D unclear. Per the germline V gene, CDR1 is KGHSH and CDR2 is LQKENI. The CDR3 length is 15 residues. Deletions cut 4 bases from V and 3 bases from J, with 15 bases between.